One sample yielded the 2 T cell receptor beta chains listed below, sequenced in a study of T cell responses to AZD1222 COVID-19 vaccine. Sequencing used immunoSEQ multiplex PCR; TCRdb keeps in-frame clones, though not all of them. This sample has roughly 93,000 clones, with roughly nine tenths found just once. The specimen was peripheral blood, collected on day 0 of AZD1222 vaccination. The receptors here all came from an adult in good health.

The chain recombines TRBV6-5 with TRBJ1-2; D is uncertain. The CDR3 covers 13 residues. Between the trimmed V and J ends, which lost 7 bases and 8 bases, there was a span of 17 bases. In germline, CDR1 is MNHEY, CDR2 SVGAGI. The CDR3 spells CASTNLPIGGYTF. The CDR3 nucleotides are TGTGCCAGCACCAACCTCCCCATAGGGGGCTACACCTTC.

This clone came up a few times. Compared with germline, one end of the junction differs, possibly owing to a read error. The chain couples TRBV7-7 to TRBJ1-5; TRBD1 is a possible D gene (5 bases). The germline CDR1 and CDR2 sequences are SSHAT and FNYEAQ (reference sequence). This CDR3 is 13 amino acids long. CDR3 sequence reads: CASSAGTDQPQHF. The CDR3 DNA reads TGTGCTAGCAGCGCCGGGACTGATCAGCCCCAGCATTTT.